Each of the 3 T cell receptor beta chains below was sequenced from the same sample in a study of post-analysis software for immune sequencing data. The library was made from cDNA and included unique molecular identifiers. One entry per CDR3 protein results from TCRdb running MiXCR on the PCR reads. Of 750,000 to 950,000 distinct CDR3 sequences listed, under 70% were seen once; the top ten hold about 4.8%. Study-wide results and caveats: Patients showed TRBV5-6, TRBV5-1 and TRBV20-1 among five TRBV segments more frequent than in controls.

Which antigens these TCRs recognize remains unknown. The sequenced sample was blood. Every receptor here comes from a girl under 18 with multiple sclerosis.

Concerning this clonotype: An end of the junction differs from the germline gene, which may be a read error. The chain uses TRBV3-1 and TRBJ2-6; perhaps TRBD1 as D (5 bases). The CDR3 contains 17 residues. The germline V gene has CDR1 LGHDT and CDR2 YNNKEL (reference sequence). CDR3 coding DNA: TGTGCCAGCAGCCAAGGGAGCGCCATCTCTGGGGCCAACGTCCGGACTTTC. This encodes CASSQGSAISGANVRTF.

In this sample, this clonotype turned up a few times. The chain couples TRBV29-1 to TRBJ2-1; no firm D call. The ends were cut back, 5 bases at V and 6 bases at J, with 14 bases in the middle. From germline, CDR1 is SQVTM and CDR2 ANQGSEA. There are 13 residues in the CDR3. The CDR3, as DNA: TGCAGCGTTCCAAGGCGGACCCTCAATGAGCAGTTCTTC. Protein product: CSVPRRTLNEQFF.

V is TRBV29-1 and J is TRBJ2-1, with D perhaps given as TRBD1 or TRBD2 (6 bases each). The germline V and J ends were trimmed by 8 bases and 10 bases, with 21 bases remaining between them. CDR3 length equals 13 residues. The germline V gene has CDR1 SQVTM and CDR2 ANQGSEA. The CDR3 sequence is CSNKMEGGIEQFF. The CDR3 nucleotides are TGCAGCAACAAGATGGAAGGGGGGATCGAGCAGTTCTTC.